The next 17 T cell receptor beta chains were all read from a single sample in a study of CD8 T cells in Susac syndrome. RNA amounts of 0.5 to 1 ug underwent reverse transcription with random hexamers. MiXCR, applied by TCRdb to the immunoSEQ multiplex PCR reads, yields one record per CDR3 protein. The sample records about 73,000 distinct CDR3 sequences, approximately 95% being singletons. Sequencing was carried out using CD8+ T cells from PBMCs. These TCRs come from a human donor with multiple sclerosis.

The chain links TRBV5-1 to TRBJ2-5, with D perhaps TRBD1 (6 bases). Germline-derived CDR1 and CDR2 are SGHRS and YFSETQ. V lost 4 bases, J lost 2 bases, and 12 bases lay in between. The CDR3 sequence is 14 residues long. DNA of the CDR3: TGCGCCAGCAGCCCTTGGACAGAACAAGAGACCCAGTACTTC. This codes for CASSPWTEQETQYF.

The CDR3 DNA reads TGCAGCGTTGAAGGGGCCCAGGGGAGCTACGAGCAGTACTTC. It codes for CSVEGAQGSYEQYF. The rearrangement uses TRBV29-1 and TRBJ2-7; a weak D match, TRBD1 (6 bases). Germline V CDR1 and CDR2: SQVTM, ANQGSEA. The CDR3 sequence is 14 residues long. With 1 base removed from V and 3 bases from J, the gap between germline ends came to 13 bases.

The chain couples TRBV7-8 to TRBJ2-1; 8 bases are shared with TRBD1. CDR1 and CDR2 (germline): SGHVS, FQNEAQ. The J segment lost 10 bases and the V segment lost 6 bases, leaving 11 bases of the junction unmatched. There are 14 residues in the CDR3. The CDR3 loop reads CASRFQTGDEEQFF. DNA for the CDR3: TGTGCCAGCAGATTTCAGACAGGGGATGAGGAGCAGTTCTTC.

The rearrangement links TRBV4-1 to TRBJ2-7, with TRBD2 matching over 10 bases. CDR1 is MGHRA and CDR2 is YSYEKL in the germline V gene. This CDR3 region has 14 residues. The J segment lost 2 bases and the V segment lost 2 bases, leaving 0 bases of the junction unmatched. Here the CDR3 reads CASSQTSGTYEQYF. The CDR3 bases are TGCGCCAGCAGCCAAACTAGCGGGACCTACGAGCAGTACTTC.

This rearrangement joins TRBV20-1 to TRBJ2-5; TRBD2 agrees at 12 bases. This CDR3 comprises 12 residues. Trimming took 5 bases from V and 6 from J; bases not matched to a gene: 1. Germline CDR1 and CDR2: DFQATT and SNEGSKA (reference sequence). For the CDR3, the DNA is TGCAGTGCTCTAGCGGGAGGGAAGACCCAGTACTTC. Its protein is CSALAGGKTQYF.

The V call is TRBV27, the J call TRBJ2-7; D is unclear. This CDR3 region has 13 residues. The V and J ends lost 6 bases and 2 bases respectively, with 11 bases between them. Germline CDR1 and CDR2: MNHEY and SMNVEV (reference sequence). CDR3 coding DNA: TGTGCCAGCAGAAAGGTTTTCCCCTACGAGCAGTACTTC. Its protein product is CASRKVFPYEQYF.

This clonotype is a singleton in its sample. V is TRBV27 and J is TRBJ2-5; D might be TRBD1 or TRBD2, each matching 5 bases. The CDR3 loop spans 15 amino acids. Trimming cost V 4 bases and J 2 bases, with 14 bases left between them. Germline CDR1 and CDR2: MNHEY and SMNVEV (reference sequence). The CDR3 coding sequence is TGTGCCAGCAGTTACAGGTCGGGGTCGCAAGAGACCCAGTACTTC. Translated: CASSYRSGSQETQYF.

The chain has TRBV3-1 and TRBJ1-1; 10 nucleotides align to TRBD1. The CDR3 covers 16 residues. Losses at the gene ends were 1 base for V and 0 bases for J; bases not matched to a gene: 2. From germline, CDR1 is LGHDT and CDR2 YNNKEL (reference sequence). The CDR3 is CASSQGTGGMNTEAFF. The CDR3 coding sequence is TGTGCCAGCAGCCAAGGGACAGGGGGTATGAACACTGAAGCTTTCTTT.

The chain combines TRBV7-9 with TRBJ2-7, with 11 bases that match TRBD2. Germline-derived CDR1 and CDR2 are SEHNR and FQNEAQ (reference sequence). V gave up 6 bases and J gave up 4 bases; unmatched junction bases: 5. This CDR3 comprises 14 residues. CDR3 nucleotide sequence: TGTGCCAGCAGATCCGGGACTAGCGGATACGAGCAGTACTTC. It specifies CASRSGTSGYEQYF.

This clonotype was seen only once. The chain combines TRBV29-1 with TRBJ2-1; possible D gene TRBD2, 5 bases. The germline CDR1 and CDR2 sequences are SQVTM and ANQGSEA. The length of the CDR3 is 13 residues. V gave up 2 bases and J gave up 5 bases, with 10 bases separating them. As DNA, the CDR3 is TGCAGCGTTGAACTAGCCCTTCACAATGAGCAGTTCTTC. Its translation: CSVELALHNEQFF.

The genes are TRBV6-6 and TRBJ2-1, with D possibly TRBD1 on 6 matching bases. Germline V gives CDR1 MNHNY, CDR2 SVGAGI (reference sequence). V dropped 4 bases and J dropped 4 bases, with 14 bases sitting between them. The CDR3 covers 15 residues. The CDR3 bases are TGTGCCAGCAGTTTCTATCTAGGACAGTACAATGAGCAGTTCTTC. Amino acid sequence: CASSFYLGQYNEQFF.

The J gene is TRBJ2-1, the V gene TRBV5-1, with D possibly TRBD1 on 6 matching bases. Germline V lookup: CDR1 SGHRS, CDR2 YFSETQ. Between the trimmed V and J ends, which lost 0 bases and 0 bases, there was a span of 13 bases. The CDR3 has 17 residues. The CDR3 spells CASSLGQERSSYNEQFF. The CDR3 nucleotides are TGCGCCAGCAGCTTGGGACAGGAACGAAGCTCCTACAATGAGCAGTTCTTC.

This chain links TRBV3-1 with TRBJ2-6, with D maybe TRBD2 (5 bases). The ends were cut back, 4 bases at V and 0 bases at J, with 13 bases in the middle. Germline V gives CDR1 LGHDT, CDR2 YNNKEL (reference sequence). This CDR3 has 17 residues. CDR3 in amino acids: CASSPRRGNSGANVLTF. CDR3 nucleotide sequence: TGTGCCAGCAGCCCCCGACGGGGAAACTCTGGGGCCAACGTCCTGACTTTC.

For the CDR3, the DNA is TGTGCCAGCAGCTTGGGGACTAGTTTAGAGACCCAGTACTTC. It translates to CASSLGTSLETQYF. V usage is TRBV5-6 and J usage is TRBJ2-5; TRBD2 matches 7 bases. CDR1 and CDR2 from the germline V gene are SGHDT and YYEEEE. J gave up 4 bases and V 0 bases, and 3 bases lay outside the gene matches. This CDR3 has 14 residues.

This chain joins TRBV3-1 and TRBJ2-7, with 9 bases that match TRBD2. V lost 4 bases, J lost 7 bases, and 11 bases stayed unmatched. CDR1 is LGHDT, CDR2 YNNKEL, per germline (reference sequence). This CDR3 has 15 residues. CDR3 DNA sequence: TGTGCCAGCAGCCCTCGAAGTAGCGGGGGTGGAGAGCAGTACTTC. The encoded protein is CASSPRSSGGGEQYF.

J is TRBJ1-2 and V is TRBV6-1; D unresolved. CDR3 size: 19 residues. V lost 6 bases to trimming and J lost 2 bases, with 28 bases between them. Germline V lookup: CDR1 MNHNS, CDR2 SASEGT. As DNA, the CDR3 is TGTGCCAGCAGGCAAAGTTCTGGGCCGCGTACCTTACTGAACTATGGCTACACCTTC. Translation: CASRQSSGPRTLLNYGYTF.

The chain's CDR3 is CASSTSGPNNEQFF. The DNA of the CDR3 is TGTGCCAGTAGCACTAGCGGCCCTAACAATGAGCAGTTCTTC. This sequence joins TRBV19 and TRBJ2-1, with TRBD2 identical over 8 bases. This CDR3 has 14 residues. Trimming cost V 6 bases and J 5 bases; bases outside gene matches: 6. The V gene's germline CDR1 is LNHDA and CDR2 SQIVND (reference sequence).